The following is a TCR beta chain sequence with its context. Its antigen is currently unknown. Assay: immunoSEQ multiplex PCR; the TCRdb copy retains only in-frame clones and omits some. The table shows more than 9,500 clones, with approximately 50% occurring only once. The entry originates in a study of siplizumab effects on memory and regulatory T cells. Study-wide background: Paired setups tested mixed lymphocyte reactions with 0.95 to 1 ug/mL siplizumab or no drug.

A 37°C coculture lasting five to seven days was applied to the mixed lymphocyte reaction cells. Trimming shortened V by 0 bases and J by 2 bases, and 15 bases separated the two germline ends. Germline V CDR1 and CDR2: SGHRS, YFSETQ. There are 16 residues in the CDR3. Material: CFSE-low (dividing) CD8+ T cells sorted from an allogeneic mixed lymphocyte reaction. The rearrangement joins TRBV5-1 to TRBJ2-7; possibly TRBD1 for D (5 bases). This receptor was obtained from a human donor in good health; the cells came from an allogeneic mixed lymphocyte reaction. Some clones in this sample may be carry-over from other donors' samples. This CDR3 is CASSLASGNYAYEQYF. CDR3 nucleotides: TGCGCCAGCAGCTTGGCATCAGGGAATTACGCCTACGAGCAGTACTTC.